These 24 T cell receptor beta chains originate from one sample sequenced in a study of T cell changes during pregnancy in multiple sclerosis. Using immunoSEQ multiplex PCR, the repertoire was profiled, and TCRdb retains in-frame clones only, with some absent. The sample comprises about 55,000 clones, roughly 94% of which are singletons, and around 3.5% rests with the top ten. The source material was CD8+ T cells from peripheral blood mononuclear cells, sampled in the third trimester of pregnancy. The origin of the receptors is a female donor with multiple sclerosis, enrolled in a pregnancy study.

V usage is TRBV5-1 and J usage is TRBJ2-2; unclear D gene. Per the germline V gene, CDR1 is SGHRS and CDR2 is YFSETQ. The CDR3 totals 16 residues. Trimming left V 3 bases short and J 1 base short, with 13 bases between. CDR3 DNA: TGCGCCAGCAGCTCCCTTCTGGGCCGGAACACCGGGGAGCTGTTTTTT. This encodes CASSSLLGRNTGELFF.

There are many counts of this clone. The CDR3 is CATSPDRGPYGYTF. In DNA form, the CDR3 reads TGTGCCACCAGCCCAGACAGGGGTCCCTATGGCTACACCTTC. The J gene is TRBJ1-2, the V gene TRBV15, with TRBD1 matching 8 bases. The CDR3 consists of 14 residues. V was clipped by 5 bases and J by 4 bases; unmatched bases: 6. Germline values: CDR1 LNHNV, CDR2 YYDKDF (reference sequence).

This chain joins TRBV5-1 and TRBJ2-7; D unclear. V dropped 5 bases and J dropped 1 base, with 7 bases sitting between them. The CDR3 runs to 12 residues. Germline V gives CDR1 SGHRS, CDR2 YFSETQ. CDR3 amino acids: CASRGESYEQYF. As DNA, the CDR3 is TGCGCCAGCAGAGGAGAGTCCTACGAGCAGTACTTC.

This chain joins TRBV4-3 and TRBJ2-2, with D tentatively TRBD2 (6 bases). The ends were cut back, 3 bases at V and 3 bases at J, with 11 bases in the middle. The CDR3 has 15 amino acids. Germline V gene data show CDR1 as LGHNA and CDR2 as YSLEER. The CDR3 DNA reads TGCGCCAGCAGCCACGGCGGGGACTACACCGGGGAGCTGTTTTTT. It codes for CASSHGGDYTGELFF.

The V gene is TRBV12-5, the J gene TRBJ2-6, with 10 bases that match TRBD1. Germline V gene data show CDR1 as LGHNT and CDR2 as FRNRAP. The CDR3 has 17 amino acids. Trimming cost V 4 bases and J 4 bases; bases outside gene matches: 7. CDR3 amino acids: CASGWRQGARGANVLTF. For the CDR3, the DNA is TGTGCTAGTGGTTGGCGACAGGGGGCTAGAGGGGCCAACGTCCTGACTTTC.

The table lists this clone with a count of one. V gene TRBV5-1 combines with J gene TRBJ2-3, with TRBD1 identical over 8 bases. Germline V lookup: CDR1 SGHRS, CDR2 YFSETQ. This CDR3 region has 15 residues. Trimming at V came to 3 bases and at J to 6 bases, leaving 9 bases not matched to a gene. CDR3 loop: CASSSGTGGSDTQYF. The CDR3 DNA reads TGCGCCAGCAGCTCCGGGACAGGTGGTTCGGATACGCAGTATTTT.

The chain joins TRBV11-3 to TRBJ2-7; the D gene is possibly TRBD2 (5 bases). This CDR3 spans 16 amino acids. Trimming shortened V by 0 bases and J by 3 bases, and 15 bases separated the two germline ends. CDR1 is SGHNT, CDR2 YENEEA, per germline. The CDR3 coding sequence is TGTGCCAGCAGCTTAGATTGGACTCCAGCAGGCTACGAGCAGTACTTC. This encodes CASSLDWTPAGYEQYF.

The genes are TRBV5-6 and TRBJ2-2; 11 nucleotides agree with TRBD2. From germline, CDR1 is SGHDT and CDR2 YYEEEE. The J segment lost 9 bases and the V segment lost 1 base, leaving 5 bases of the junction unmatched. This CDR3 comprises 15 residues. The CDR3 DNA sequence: TGTGCCAGCAGCTTGATGACTAGCGGGGACAGGGAGCTGTTTTTT. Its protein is CASSLMTSGDRELFF.

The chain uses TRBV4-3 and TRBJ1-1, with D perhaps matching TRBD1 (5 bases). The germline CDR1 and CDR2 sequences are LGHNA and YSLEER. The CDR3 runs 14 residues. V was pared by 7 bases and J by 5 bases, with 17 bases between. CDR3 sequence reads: CASKQGRGGTEAFF. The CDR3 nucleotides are TGCGCCAGCAAGCAGGGCCGCGGGGGGACTGAAGCTTTCTTT.

CDR3 sequence reads: CASSQDRLDSYNEQFF. The DNA of the CDR3 is TGCGCCAGCAGCCAAGATAGACTAGACTCCTACAATGAGCAGTTCTTC. This chain joins TRBV4-1 and TRBJ2-1, with D maybe TRBD2 (6 bases). Germline values: CDR1 MGHRA, CDR2 YSYEKL. The CDR3 totals 16 residues. The V and J ends lost 0 bases and 0 bases respectively, with 9 bases between them.

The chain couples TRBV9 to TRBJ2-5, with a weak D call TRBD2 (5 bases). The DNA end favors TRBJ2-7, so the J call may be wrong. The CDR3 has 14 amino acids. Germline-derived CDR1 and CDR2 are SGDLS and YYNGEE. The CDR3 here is CASSATGESYEQYF. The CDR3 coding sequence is TGTGCCAGCAGCGCCACCGGGGAATCCTACGAGCAGTACTTC.

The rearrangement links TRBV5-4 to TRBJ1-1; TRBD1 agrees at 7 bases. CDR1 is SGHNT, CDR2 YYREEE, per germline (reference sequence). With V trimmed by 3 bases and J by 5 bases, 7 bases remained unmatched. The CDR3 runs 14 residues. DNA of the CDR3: TGTGCCAGCAGCTACAACAGGGGATTTACTGAAGCTTTCTTT. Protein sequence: CASSYNRGFTEAFF.

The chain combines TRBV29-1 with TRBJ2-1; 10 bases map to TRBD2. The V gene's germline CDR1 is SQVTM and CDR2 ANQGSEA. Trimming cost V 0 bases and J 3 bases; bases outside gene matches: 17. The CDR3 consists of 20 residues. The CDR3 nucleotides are TGCAGCGTTGAAGATCGGGCGGCGACTGAAGCGGGAGGGTTCTACAATGAGCAGTTCTTC. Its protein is CSVEDRAATEAGGFYNEQFF.

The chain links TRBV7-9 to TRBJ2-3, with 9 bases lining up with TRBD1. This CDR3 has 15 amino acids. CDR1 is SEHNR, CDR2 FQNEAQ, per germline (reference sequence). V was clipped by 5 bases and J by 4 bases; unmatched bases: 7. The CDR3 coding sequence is TGTGCCAGCAGCCCCGGGACAGGGAACGCAGATACGCAGTATTTT. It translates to CASSPGTGNADTQYF.

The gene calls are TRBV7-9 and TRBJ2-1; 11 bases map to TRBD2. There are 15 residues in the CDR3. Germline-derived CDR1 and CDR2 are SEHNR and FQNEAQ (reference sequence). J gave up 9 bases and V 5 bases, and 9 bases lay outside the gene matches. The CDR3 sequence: CASSDSGRADGEQFF. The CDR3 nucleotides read TGTGCCAGCAGCGATAGCGGGAGGGCCGACGGTGAGCAGTTCTTC.

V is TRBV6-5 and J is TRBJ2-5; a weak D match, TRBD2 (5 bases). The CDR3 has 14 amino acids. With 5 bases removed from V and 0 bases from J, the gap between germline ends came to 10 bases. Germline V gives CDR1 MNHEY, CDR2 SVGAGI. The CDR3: CASSELAYQETQYF. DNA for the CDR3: TGTGCCAGCAGTGAATTAGCGTACCAAGAGACCCAGTACTTC.

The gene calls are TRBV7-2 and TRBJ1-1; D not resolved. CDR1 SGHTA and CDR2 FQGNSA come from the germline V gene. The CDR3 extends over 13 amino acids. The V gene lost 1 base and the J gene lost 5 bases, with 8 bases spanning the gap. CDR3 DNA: TGTGCCAGCAGCTTAGGGACGGGGACTGAAGCTTTCTTT. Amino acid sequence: CASSLGTGTEAFF.

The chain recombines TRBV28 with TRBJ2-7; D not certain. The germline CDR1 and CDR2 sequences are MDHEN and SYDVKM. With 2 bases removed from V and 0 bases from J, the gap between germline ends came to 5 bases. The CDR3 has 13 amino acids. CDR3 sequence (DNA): TGTGCCAGCAGTTTAGCGGCCTCCTACGAGCAGTACTTC. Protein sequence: CASSLAASYEQYF.

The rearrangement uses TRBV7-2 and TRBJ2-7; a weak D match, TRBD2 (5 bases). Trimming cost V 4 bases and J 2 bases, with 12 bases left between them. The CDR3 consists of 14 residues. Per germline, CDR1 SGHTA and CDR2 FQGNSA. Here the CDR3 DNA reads TGTGCCAGCAGCTCACGGACTGTCCCCTACGAGCAGTACTTC. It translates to CASSSRTVPYEQYF.

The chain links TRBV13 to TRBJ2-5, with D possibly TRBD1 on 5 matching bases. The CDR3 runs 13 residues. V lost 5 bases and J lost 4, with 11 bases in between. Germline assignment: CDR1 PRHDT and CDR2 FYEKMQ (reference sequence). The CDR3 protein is CASSPPRGETQYF. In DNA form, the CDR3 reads TGTGCCAGCAGCCCCCCAAGGGGAGAGACCCAGTACTTC.

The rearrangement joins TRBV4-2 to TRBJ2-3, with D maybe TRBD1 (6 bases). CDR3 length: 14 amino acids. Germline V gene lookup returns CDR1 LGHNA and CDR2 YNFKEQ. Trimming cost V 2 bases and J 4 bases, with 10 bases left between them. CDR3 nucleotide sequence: TGTGCCAGCAGCCAAACAGGGCTCGCAGATACGCAGTATTTT. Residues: CASSQTGLADTQYF.

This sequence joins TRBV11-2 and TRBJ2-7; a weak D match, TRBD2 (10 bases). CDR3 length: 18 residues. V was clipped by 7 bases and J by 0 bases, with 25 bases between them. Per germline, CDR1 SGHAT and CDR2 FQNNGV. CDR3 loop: CASTGDREQRGGSYEQYF. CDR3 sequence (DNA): TGTGCCAGCACCGGGGACAGGGAACAGCGGGGGGGCTCCTACGAGCAGTACTTC.

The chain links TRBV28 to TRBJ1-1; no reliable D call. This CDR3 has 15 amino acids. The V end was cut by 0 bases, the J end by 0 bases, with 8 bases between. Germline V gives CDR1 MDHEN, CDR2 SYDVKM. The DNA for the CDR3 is TGTGCCAGCAGTTTATGGTTCAGGTTGAACACTGAAGCTTTCTTT. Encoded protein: CASSLWFRLNTEAFF.

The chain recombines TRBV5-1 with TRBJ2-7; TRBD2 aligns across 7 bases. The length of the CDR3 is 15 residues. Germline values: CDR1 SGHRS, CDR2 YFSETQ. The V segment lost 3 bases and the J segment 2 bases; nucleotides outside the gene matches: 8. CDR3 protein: CASSSGPSGAYEQYF. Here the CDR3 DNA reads TGCGCCAGCAGCTCCGGTCCTAGCGGTGCCTACGAGCAGTACTTC.